What follows describes a single TCR beta chain. The data are from a study of ipilimumab plus nivolumab after autologous stem cell transplantation. Sequencing used immunoSEQ multiplex PCR; TCRdb keeps in-frame clones, though not all of them. Of around 17,000 clones listed, over 60% are singletons. The TCR sequence derives from a male donor with diffuse large B-cell lymphoma. This sample comprised PBMCs, obtained in a trial of ipilimumab plus nivolumab as post-transplant consolidation.

The CDR3 DNA reads as TGTGCCAGCAGCCAAGAGTACAGGGGTGGGGCCAACGTCCTGACTTTC. Its protein product is CASSQEYRGGANVLTF. This sequence joins TRBV14 and TRBJ2-6; TRBD1 aligns across 7 bases. V gave up 0 bases and J gave up 3 bases; unmatched junction bases: 2. Germline-derived CDR1 and CDR2 are SGHDN and FVKESK. The CDR3 has 16 amino acids.